These T cell receptor beta chains were read from a single sample in a study. MiXCR was run by TCRdb on the RT-PCR reads, yielding one entry per CDR3 protein. The sample holds about 4,200 distinct CDR3 sequences, around a third seen once. Sequences were obtained from memory CD4+ T cells from salivary gland. The receptors derive from a female donor with primary Sjogren's syndrome. Each CDR3 is given with its conserved first and last residue. D genes are given only for firm matches. Size is omitted from some rows. Given values are once, few, many or a class for expanded clones.

v_call: TRBV28; j_call: TRBJ1-2; d_call: NA; clone_size: many; cdr3_aa: CASSSYGSNYGYTF; cdr3_nt: TGTGCCAGCAGTTCGTACGGGTCTAACTATGGCTACACCTTC
v_call: TRBV5-6; j_call: TRBJ2-1; d_call: TRBD2; clone_size: once; cdr3_aa: CASSSTMRGGLGANEQFF; cdr3_nt: TGTGCCAGCAGCTCTACTATGCGGGGGGGCCTTGGGGCAAATGAGCAGTTCTTC
v_call: TRBV28; j_call: TRBJ2-1; d_call: NA; clone_size: medium-sized; cdr3_aa: CASTRGGPGEQFF; cdr3_nt: TGTGCCAGCACCAGAGGAGGCCCCGGGGAGCAGTTCTTC
v_call: TRBV7-8; j_call: TRBJ2-7; d_call: NA; clone_size: NA; cdr3_aa: CASSLWTSRGPGYEQYF; cdr3_nt: TGTGCCAGCAGCTTATGGACCTCTCGGGGACCCGGCTACGAGCAGTACTTC
v_call: TRBV18; j_call: TRBJ1-1; d_call: TRBD1; clone_size: medium-sized; cdr3_aa: CASAQGTPEAFF; cdr3_nt: TGTGCCAGCGCACAGGGGACGCCTGAAGCTTTCTTT
v_call: TRBV29-1; j_call: TRBJ2-3; d_call: NA; clone_size: NA; cdr3_aa: CSVDTSYEQYF; cdr3_nt: TGCAGCGTTGATACTAGCTATGAGCAGTATTTT
v_call: TRBV27; j_call: TRBJ1-6; d_call: NA; clone_size: NA; cdr3_aa: CASSRGMSPLHF; cdr3_nt: TGTGCCAGCAGCAGGGGTATGTCACCCCTCCACTTT
v_call: TRBV5-1; j_call: TRBJ1-5; d_call: NA; clone_size: medium-sized; cdr3_aa: CASSTDGNQPQHF; cdr3_nt: TGCGCCAGCAGTACGGACGGCAATCAGCCCCAGCATTTT
v_call: TRBV7-3; j_call: TRBJ1-5; d_call: NA; clone_size: many; cdr3_aa: CASSFRSTGFSNQPQHF; cdr3_nt: TGTGCCAGCAGCTTCCGTAGCACAGGGTTCAGCAATCAGCCCCAGCATTTT
v_call: TRBV9; j_call: TRBJ1-4; d_call: TRBD1; clone_size: many; cdr3_aa: CASSVGTGKIEKLFF; cdr3_nt: TGTGCCAGCAGCGTAGGGACAGGGAAGATTGAAAAACTGTTTTTT
v_call: TRBV7-2; j_call: TRBJ2-1; d_call: NA; clone_size: NA; cdr3_aa: CASSARLGDSHNEQFF; cdr3_nt: TGTGCCAGCAGCGCGAGACTAGGGGACTCCCACAATGAGCAGTTCTTC
v_call: TRBV7-2; j_call: TRBJ2-2; d_call: NA; clone_size: medium-sized; cdr3_aa: CASTISLVGLTGELFF; cdr3_nt: TGTGCCAGCACCATAAGCTTGGTGGGCCTAACCGGGGAGCTGTTTTTT
v_call: TRBV4-3; j_call: TRBJ1-2; d_call: TRBD1; clone_size: medium-sized; cdr3_aa: CASSQEGRRDRFYGYTF; cdr3_nt: TGCGCCAGCAGCCAAGAGGGGAGAAGGGACAGATTCTATGGCTACACCTTC
v_call: TRBV28; j_call: TRBJ2-5; d_call: TRBD2; clone_size: many; cdr3_aa: CASRSASRGQETQYF; cdr3_nt: TGTGCCAGCAGGTCGGCCTCGCGGGGGCAAGAGACCCAGTACTTC
v_call: TRBV20-1; j_call: TRBJ2-2; d_call: TRBD2; clone_size: medium-sized; cdr3_aa: CSAYVAGANTGELFF; cdr3_nt: TGCAGTGCCTACGTAGCGGGAGCGAACACCGGGGAGCTGTTTTTT
v_call: TRBV5-1; j_call: TRBJ1-2; d_call: TRBD1; clone_size: medium-sized; cdr3_aa: CASSLGSTAGGPGYTF; cdr3_nt: TGCGCCAGCAGCTTGGGAAGTACGGCAGGGGGTCCTGGCTACACCTTC
v_call: TRBV7-9; j_call: TRBJ2-7; d_call: NA; clone_size: NA; cdr3_aa: CASSKQGVGGSYEQYF; cdr3_nt: TGTGCCAGCAGCAAACAGGGAGTCGGGGGTTCCTACGAGCAGTACTTC
v_call: TRBV7-2; j_call: TRBJ2-2; d_call: NA; clone_size: medium-sized; cdr3_aa: CASSLTGRTGELFF; cdr3_nt: TGTGCCAGCAGCTTAACGGGGCGCACCGGGGAGCTGTTTTTT
v_call: TRBV20-1; j_call: TRBJ1-2; d_call: NA; clone_size: large; cdr3_aa: CSAAGRRGNYGYTF; cdr3_nt: TGCAGTGCTGCGGGACGCCGGGGTAACTATGGCTACACCTTC
v_call: TRBV7-6; j_call: TRBJ2-2; d_call: NA; clone_size: medium-sized; cdr3_aa: CASSLVRNTGELFF; cdr3_nt: TGTGCCAGCAGCTTAGTGCGGAACACCGGGGAGCTGTTTTTT
v_call: TRBV24-1; j_call: TRBJ1-2; d_call: NA; clone_size: many; cdr3_aa: CATSDFRTGYTF; cdr3_nt: TGTGCCACCAGTGATTTCAGAACGGGCTACACCTTC
v_call: TRBV4-3; j_call: TRBJ2-1; d_call: TRBD1; clone_size: NA; cdr3_aa: CASSRDRGYEQFF; cdr3_nt: TGCGCCAGCAGCCGAGACAGGGGATATGAGCAGTTCTTC
v_call: TRBV5-4; j_call: TRBJ1-1; d_call: NA; clone_size: few; cdr3_aa: CASSSGGMAGNTEAFF; cdr3_nt: TGTGCCAGCAGCTCGGGGGGCATGGCTGGGAACACTGAAGCTTTCTTT
v_call: TRBV5-5; j_call: TRBJ2-5; d_call: NA; clone_size: many; cdr3_aa: CASSFSQNQETQYF; cdr3_nt: TGTGCCAGCAGCTTTTCTCAGAACCAAGAGACCCAGTACTTC
v_call: TRBV5-1; j_call: TRBJ2-7; d_call: TRBD1; clone_size: NA; cdr3_aa: CASSITGDEQYF; cdr3_nt: TGCGCCAGCAGCATCACAGGGGACGAGCAGTACTTC
v_call: TRBV20-1; j_call: TRBJ2-4; d_call: TRBD1; clone_size: NA; cdr3_aa: CSAKGTGENIQYF; cdr3_nt: TGCAGTGCTAAGGGGACAGGGGAAAACATTCAGTACTTC
v_call: TRBV12-3/TRBV12-4; j_call: TRBJ1-5; d_call: NA; clone_size: medium-sized; cdr3_aa: CASSLRAGANNQPQHF; cdr3_nt: TGTGCCAGCAGTTTAAGGGCAGGGGCGAACAATCAGCCCCAGCATTTT
v_call: TRBV7-9; j_call: TRBJ2-5; d_call: NA; clone_size: medium-sized; cdr3_aa: CASSLEGPVVGTETQYF; cdr3_nt: TGTGCCAGCAGCTTAGAGGGACCTGTGGTCGGTACGGAGACCCAGTACTTC
v_call: TRBV20-1; j_call: TRBJ2-5; d_call: TRBD2; clone_size: NA; cdr3_aa: CSASGGAQETQYF; cdr3_nt: TGCAGTGCTAGCGGGGGGGCCCAAGAGACCCAGTACTTC